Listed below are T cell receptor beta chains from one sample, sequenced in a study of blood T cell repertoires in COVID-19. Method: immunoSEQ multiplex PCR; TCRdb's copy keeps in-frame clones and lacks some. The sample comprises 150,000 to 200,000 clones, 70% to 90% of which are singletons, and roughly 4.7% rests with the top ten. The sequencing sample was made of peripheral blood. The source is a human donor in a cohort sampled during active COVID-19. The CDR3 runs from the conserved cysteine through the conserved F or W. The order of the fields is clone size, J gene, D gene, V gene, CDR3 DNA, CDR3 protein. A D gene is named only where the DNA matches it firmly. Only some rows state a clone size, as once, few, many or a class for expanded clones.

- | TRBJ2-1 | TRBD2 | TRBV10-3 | TGTGCCATCAGTGAGTCCGGAGCGGGGAATGAGCAGTTCTTC | CAISESGAGNEQFF
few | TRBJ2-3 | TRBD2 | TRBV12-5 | TGTGCTAGTGGACGAGAGCGGGAGGCAAGAGATACGCAGTATTTT | CASGREREARDTQYF
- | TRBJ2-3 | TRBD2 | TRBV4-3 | TGCGCCAGCAGCCCAGCTCTAGCGGGATTAGCAGATACGCAGTATTTT | CASSPALAGLADTQYF
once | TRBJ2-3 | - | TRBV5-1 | TGCGCCAGCAGCGTAGACACAGGGAGCACAGATACGCAGTATTTT | CASSVDTGSTDTQYF
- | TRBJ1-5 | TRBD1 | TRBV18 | TGTGCCAGCTCACCAAGCACAGGGGGTCAACAGCCCCAGCATTTT | CASSPSTGGQQPQHF
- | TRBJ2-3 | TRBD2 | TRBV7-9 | TGTGCCAGCAGCTTTGGCCTAGCGGGAGTTGGGTACACAGATACGCAGTATTTT | CASSFGLAGVGYTDTQYF
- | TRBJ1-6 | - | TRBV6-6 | TGTGCCAGCAGTTATACAGGGAATTCAAATTCACCCCTCCACTTT | CASSYTGNSNSPLHF
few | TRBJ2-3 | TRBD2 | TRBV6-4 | TGTGCCAGCAGCGTGCGACGGGGGGTTGGAGATACGCAGTATTTT | CASSVRRGVGDTQYF
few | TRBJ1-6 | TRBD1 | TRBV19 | TGTGCCAGTAGTTACCGGGACAGGTCTTCACCCCTCCACTTT | CASSYRDRSSPLHF
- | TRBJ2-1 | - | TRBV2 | TGTGCCAGCAGTGAAAACGGGGGTGCCTCCTACAATGAGCAGTTCTTC | CASSENGGASYNEQFF
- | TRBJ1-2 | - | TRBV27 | TGTGCCAGCAGCTTTACCAGGCATGATGGCTACACCTTC | CASSFTRHDGYTF
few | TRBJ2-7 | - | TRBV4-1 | TGCGCCAGCAGCCAAGATCGGGCGGGAACCTACGAGCAGTACTTC | CASSQDRAGTYEQYF
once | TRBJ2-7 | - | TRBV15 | TGTGCCACCAGCAAAGACCCGTCCTACGAGCAGTACTTC | CATSKDPSYEQYF
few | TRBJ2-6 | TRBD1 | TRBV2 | TGTGCCAGCACCCGGGACAGGGTAGGAACTGGGGCCAACGTCCTGACTTTC | CASTRDRVGTGANVLTF
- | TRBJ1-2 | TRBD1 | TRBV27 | TGTGCCAGCAGTCCCCGGGACAGGGTGATTGGTGGTGGCTACACCTTC | CASSPRDRVIGGGYTF
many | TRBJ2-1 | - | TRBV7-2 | TGTGCCAGCAGCTTTGGTCACCTAGTAGGTGAGCAGTTCTTC | CASSFGHLVGEQFF
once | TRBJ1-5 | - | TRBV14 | TGTGCCAGCAGCCGGCTGGGGGCGGTTCAGCCCCAGCATTTT | CASSRLGAVQPQHF
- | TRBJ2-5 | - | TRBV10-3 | TGTGCCATCAGCCGCGGCCAGGGCAGCTCTACCTACCAAGAGACCCAGTACTTC | CAISRGQGSSTYQETQYF
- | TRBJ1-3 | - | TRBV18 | TGTGCCAGCTCACCGCGGGCCATTGAACCGTTAGGAAACACCATATATTTT | CASSPRAIEPLGNTIYF
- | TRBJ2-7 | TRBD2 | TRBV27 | TGTGCCAGCAGTTTTGCGCTAGCGGTCTCCTACGAGCAGTACTTC | CASSFALAVSYEQYF
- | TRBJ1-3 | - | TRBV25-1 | TGTGCCAGCAGGCCCCAGGGCAATGGAAACACCATATATTTT | CASRPQGNGNTIYF
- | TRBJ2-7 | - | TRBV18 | TGTGCCAGCTCTCAACAGGGTATGGTCTACGAGCAGTACTTC | CASSQQGMVYEQYF
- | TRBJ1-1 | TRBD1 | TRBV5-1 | TGCGCCAGCAGCTACGGACAGGGTGGAAAGGTCGCTGAAGCTTTCTTT | CASSYGQGGKVAEAFF
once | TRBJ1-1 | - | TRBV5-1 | TGCGCCAGCAGCTCAGGAGGGTTATCGGCTGAAGCTTTCTTT | CASSSGGLSAEAFF
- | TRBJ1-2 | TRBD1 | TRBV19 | TGTGCCAGTAGTACCCGGGACAGGGGTGACTATGGCTACACCTTC | CASSTRDRGDYGYTF
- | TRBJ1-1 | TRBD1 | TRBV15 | TGTGCCACCAGCAGAGGACCGGGACAGAGGAACACTGAAGCTTTCTTT | CATSRGPGQRNTEAFF
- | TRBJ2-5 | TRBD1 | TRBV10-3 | TGTGCCATCAGTGTATCAGGGGGCCAAGAGACCCAGTACTTC | CAISVSGGQETQYF
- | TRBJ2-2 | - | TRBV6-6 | TGTGCCAGCAGGGACACTGAGAACACCGGGGAGCTGTTTTTT | CASRDTENTGELFF
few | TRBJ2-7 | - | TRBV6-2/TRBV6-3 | TGTGCCAGCAGTTACGATCCCTCGGCCTACGAGCAGTACTTC | CASSYDPSAYEQYF